The clone carrying this T cell receptor (beta chain) was detected a few times. These data are taken from a study of shared clonotypes between healthy human individuals. V gave up 6 bases and J gave up 2 bases; unmatched junction bases: 3. In germline, CDR1 is MNHEY, CDR2 SVGAGI. The CDR3 covers 15 residues. Deep-level assay runs were performed. Sequenced by immunoSEQ multiplex PCR; TCRdb stores in-frame clones only, minus some. This sample has about 680,000 clones, with 92% found just once. The naive CD8 population came from CD45RO-negative cells selected for CCR7, without terminally differentiated effector memory CD45RA+ cells. There were no recent acute infections or vaccinations among the donors, who were healthy HIV-negative adults.

This chain connects TRBV6-5 to TRBJ2-1, with 11 positions matching TRBD2. The sequencing input was naive CD8+ T cells sorted from blood. The clonotype originates from a man aged 25 to 40 in good health. The CDR3, as DNA: TGTGCCAGCAGCCAGGGACTAGCGGCCTACAATGAGCAGTTCTTC. This sequence encodes CASSQGLAAYNEQFF.